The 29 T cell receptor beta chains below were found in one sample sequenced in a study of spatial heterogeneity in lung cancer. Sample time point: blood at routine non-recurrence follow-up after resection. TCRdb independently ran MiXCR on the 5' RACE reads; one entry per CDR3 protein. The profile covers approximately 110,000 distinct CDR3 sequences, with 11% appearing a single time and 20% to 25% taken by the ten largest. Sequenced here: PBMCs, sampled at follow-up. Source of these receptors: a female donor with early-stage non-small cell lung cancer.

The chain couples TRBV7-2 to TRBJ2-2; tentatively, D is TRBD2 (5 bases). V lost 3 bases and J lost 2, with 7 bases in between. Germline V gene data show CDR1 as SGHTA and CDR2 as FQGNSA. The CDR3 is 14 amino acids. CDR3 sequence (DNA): TGTGCCAGCAGCTTCGACTACAACACCGGGGAGCTGTTTTTT. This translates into CASSFDYNTGELFF.

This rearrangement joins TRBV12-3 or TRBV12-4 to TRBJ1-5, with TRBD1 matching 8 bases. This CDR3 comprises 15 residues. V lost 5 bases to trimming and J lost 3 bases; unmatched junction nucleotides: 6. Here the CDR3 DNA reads TGTGCCAGCAGTCATAGGACAGGGCCCAATCAGCCCCAGCATTTT. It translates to CASSHRTGPNQPQHF.

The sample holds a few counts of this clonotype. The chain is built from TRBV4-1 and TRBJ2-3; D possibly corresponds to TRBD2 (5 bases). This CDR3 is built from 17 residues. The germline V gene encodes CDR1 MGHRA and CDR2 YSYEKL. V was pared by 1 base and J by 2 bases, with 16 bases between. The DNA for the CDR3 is TGCGCCAGCAGCCAAGGCCCGGGGATGGCGGCCACAGATACGCAGTATTTT. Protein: CASSQGPGMAATDTQYF.

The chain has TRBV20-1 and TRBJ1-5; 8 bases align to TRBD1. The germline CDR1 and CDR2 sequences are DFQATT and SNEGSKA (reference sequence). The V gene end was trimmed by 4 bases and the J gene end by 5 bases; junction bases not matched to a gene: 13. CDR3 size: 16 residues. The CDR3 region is CSAMGEGQGGDQPQHF. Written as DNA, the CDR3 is TGCAGTGCTATGGGAGAAGGACAGGGCGGGGATCAGCCCCAGCATTTT.

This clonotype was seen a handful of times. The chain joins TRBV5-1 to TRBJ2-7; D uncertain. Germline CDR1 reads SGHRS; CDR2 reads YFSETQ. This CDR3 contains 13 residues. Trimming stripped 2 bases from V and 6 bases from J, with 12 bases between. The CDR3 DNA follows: TGCGCCAGCAGCTTTGAGAAGGCTAGCGAGCAGTACTTC. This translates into CASSFEKASEQYF. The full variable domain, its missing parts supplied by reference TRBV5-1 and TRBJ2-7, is KAGVTQTPRYLIKTRGQQVTLSCSPISGHRSVSWYQQTPGQGLQFLFEYFSETQRNKGNFPGRFSGRQFSNSRSEMNVSTLELGDSALYLCASSFEKASEQYFGPGTRLTVT.

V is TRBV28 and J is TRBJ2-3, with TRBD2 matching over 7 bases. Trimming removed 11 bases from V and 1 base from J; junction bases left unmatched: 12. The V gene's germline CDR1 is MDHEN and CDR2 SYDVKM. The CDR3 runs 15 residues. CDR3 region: CASGGSGEGTDTQYF. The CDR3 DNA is TGTGCCTCGGGCGGCAGCGGGGAAGGCACAGATACGCAGTATTTT.

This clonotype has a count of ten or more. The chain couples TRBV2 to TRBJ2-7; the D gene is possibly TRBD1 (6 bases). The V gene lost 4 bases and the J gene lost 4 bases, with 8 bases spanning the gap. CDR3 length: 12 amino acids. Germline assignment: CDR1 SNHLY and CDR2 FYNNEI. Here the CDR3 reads CASSARGYEQYV. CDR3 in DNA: TGTGCCAGCAGTGCCAGGGGTTACGAGCAGTACGTC.

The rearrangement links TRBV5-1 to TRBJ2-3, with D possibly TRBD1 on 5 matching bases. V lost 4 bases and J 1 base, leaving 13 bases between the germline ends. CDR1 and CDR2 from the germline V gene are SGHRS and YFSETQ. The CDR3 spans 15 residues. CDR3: CASSPPGFGTDTQYF. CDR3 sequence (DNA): TGCGCCAGCAGCCCACCAGGGTTCGGCACAGATACGCAGTATTTT.

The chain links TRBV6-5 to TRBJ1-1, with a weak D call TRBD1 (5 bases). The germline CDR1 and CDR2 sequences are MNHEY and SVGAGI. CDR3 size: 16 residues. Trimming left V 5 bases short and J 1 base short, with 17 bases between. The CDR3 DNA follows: TGTGCCAGCAGTACCTACAGACAGACCAAGAACACTGAAGCTTTCTTT. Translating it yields CASSTYRQTKNTEAFF.

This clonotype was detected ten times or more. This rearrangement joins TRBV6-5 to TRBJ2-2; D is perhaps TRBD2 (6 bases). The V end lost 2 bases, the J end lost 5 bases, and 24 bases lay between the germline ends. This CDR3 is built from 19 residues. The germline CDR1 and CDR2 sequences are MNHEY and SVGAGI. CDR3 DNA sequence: TGTGCCAGCAGTTACCCGAGGAGTAGCGGAGTCACCAGAACCGGGGAGCTGTTTTTT. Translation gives CASSYPRSSGVTRTGELFF.

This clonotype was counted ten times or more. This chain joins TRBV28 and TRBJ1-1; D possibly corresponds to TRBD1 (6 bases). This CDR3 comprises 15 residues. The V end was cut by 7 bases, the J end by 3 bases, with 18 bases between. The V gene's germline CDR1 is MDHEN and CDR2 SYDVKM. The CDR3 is CASKTPQGRYTEAFF. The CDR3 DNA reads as TGTGCCAGCAAAACACCTCAGGGGAGGTACACTGAAGCTTTCTTT.

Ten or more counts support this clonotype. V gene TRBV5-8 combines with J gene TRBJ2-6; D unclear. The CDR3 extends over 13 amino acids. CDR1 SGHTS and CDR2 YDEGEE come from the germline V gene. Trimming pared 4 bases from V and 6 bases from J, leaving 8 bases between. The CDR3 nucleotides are TGTGCCAGCAGCCCATGGAAGGCCAACGTCCTGACTTTC. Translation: CASSPWKANVLTF. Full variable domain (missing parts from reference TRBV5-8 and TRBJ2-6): EAGVTQSPTHLIKTRGQQATLRCSPISGHTSVYWYQQALGLGLQFLLWYDEGEERNRGNFPPRFSGRQFPNYSSELNVNALELEDSALYLCASSPWKANVLTFGAGSRLTVL.

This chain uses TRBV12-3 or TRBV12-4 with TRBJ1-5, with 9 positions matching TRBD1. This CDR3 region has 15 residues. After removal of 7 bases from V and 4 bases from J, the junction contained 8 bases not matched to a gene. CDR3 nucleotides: TGTGCCAGCACCACATCGACAGGGGGGAATCAGCCCCAGCATTTT. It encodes CASTTSTGGNQPQHF.

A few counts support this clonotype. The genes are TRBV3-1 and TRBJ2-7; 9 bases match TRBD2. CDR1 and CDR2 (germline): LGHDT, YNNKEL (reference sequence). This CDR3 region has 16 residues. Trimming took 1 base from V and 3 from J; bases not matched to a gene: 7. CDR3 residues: CASSQGLSGSVYEQYF. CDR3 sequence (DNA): TGTGCCAGCAGCCAAGGTCTTAGCGGGAGTGTCTACGAGCAGTACTTC.

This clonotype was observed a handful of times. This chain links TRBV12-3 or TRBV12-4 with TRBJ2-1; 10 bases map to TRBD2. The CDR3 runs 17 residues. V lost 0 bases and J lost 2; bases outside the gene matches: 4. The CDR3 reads CASSLAVAGGTYNEQFF. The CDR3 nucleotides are TGTGCCAGCAGTTTAGCTGTAGCGGGAGGCACCTACAATGAGCAGTTCTTC.

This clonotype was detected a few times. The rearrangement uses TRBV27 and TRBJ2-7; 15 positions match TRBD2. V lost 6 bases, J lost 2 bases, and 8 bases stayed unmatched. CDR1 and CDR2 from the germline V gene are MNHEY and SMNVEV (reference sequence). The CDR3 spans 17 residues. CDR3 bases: TGTGCCAGCAGCGCGGGACTAGCGGGAGGTCCCACCTACGAGCAGTACTTC. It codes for CASSAGLAGGPTYEQYF.

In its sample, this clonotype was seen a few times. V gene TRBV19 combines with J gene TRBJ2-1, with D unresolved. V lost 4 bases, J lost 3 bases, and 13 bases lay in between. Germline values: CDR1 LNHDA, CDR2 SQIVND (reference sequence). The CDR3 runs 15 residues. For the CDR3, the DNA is TGTGCCAGTAGTACCGTCAGGTCTAACTACAATGAGCAGTTCTTC. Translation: CASSTVRSNYNEQFF.

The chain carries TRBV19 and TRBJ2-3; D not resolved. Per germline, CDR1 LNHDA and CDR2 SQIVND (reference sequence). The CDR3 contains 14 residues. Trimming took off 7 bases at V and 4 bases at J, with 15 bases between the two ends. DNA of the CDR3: TGTGCCAGTACCACCCCGGAAGATTCAGATACGCAGTATTTT. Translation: CASTTPEDSDTQYF.

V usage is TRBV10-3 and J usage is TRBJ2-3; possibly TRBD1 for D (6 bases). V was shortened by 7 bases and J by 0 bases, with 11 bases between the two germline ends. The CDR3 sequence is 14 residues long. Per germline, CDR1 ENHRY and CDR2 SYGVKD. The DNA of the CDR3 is TGTGCCATCATGGACAGTACTAGCACAGATACGCAGTATTTT. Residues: CAIMDSTSTDTQYF.

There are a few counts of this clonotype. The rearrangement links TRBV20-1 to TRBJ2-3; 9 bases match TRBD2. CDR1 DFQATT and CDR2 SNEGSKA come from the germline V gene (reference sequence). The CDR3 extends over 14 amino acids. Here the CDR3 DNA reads TGCAGCAGCGATAGCGGGAGCCTACGGTGGGAACAGTATTTT. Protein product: CSSDSGSLRWEQYF.

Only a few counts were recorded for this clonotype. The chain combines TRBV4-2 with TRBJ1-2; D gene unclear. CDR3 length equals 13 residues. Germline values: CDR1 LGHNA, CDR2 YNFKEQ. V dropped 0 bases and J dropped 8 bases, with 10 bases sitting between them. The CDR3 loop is CASSQDSGTGYTF. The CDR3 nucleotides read TGTGCCAGCAGCCAAGATAGTGGCACCGGCTACACCTTC.

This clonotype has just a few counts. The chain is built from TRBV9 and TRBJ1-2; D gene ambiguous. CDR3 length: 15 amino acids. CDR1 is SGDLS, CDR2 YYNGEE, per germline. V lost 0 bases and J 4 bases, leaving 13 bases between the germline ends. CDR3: CASSVAFGGLYGYTF. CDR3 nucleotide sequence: TGTGCCAGCAGCGTAGCCTTTGGCGGCCTCTATGGCTACACCTTC.

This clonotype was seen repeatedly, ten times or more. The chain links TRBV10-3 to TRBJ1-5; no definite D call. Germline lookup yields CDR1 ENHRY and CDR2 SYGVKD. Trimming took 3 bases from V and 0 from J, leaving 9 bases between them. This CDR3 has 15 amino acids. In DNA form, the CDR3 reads TGTGCCATCAGTGATGCGGCGTATAGCAATCAGCCCCAGCATTTT. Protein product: CAISDAAYSNQPQHF.

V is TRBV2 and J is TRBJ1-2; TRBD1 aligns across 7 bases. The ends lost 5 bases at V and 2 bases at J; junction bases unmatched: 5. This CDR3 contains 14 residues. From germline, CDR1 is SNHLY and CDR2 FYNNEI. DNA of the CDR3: TGTGCCAGCAGTCTCATACAGGGGAACTATGGCTACACCTTC. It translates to CASSLIQGNYGYTF.

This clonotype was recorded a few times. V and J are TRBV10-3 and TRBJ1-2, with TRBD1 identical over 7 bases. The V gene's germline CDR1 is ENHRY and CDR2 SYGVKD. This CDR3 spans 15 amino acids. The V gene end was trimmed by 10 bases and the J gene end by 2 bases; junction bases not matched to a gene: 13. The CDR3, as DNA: TGTGCCACCCGTGGGGATGCACAGGGGAACTATGGCTACACCTTC. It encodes CATRGDAQGNYGYTF.

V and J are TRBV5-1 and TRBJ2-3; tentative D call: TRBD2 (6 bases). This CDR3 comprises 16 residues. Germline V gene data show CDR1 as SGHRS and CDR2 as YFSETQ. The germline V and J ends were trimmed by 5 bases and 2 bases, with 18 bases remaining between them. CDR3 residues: CASRGYGGSLTDTQYF. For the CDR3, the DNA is TGCGCCAGCAGAGGGTACGGGGGATCGCTCACAGATACGCAGTATTTT.

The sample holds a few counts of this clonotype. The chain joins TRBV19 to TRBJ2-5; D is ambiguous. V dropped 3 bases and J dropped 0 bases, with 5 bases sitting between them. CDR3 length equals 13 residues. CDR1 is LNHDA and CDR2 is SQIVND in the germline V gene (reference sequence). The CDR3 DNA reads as TGTGCCAGTAGTATGACAAACCAAGAGACCCAGTACTTC. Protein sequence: CASSMTNQETQYF.

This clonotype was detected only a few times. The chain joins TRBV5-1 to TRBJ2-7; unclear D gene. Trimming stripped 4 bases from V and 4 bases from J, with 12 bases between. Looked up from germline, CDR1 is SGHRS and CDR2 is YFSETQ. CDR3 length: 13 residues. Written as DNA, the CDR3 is TGCGCCAGCAGCGTCTCGTCGGGTTACGAGCAGTACTTC. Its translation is CASSVSSGYEQYF.

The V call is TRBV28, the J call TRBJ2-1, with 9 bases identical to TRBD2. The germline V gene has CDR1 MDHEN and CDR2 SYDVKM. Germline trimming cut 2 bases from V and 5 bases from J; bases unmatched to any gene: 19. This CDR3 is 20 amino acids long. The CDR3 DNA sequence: TGTGCCAGCAGTTTAACTGAGGGATTTGTCTGGCTAGCGGGAAACAATGAGCAGTTCTTC. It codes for CASSLTEGFVWLAGNNEQFF. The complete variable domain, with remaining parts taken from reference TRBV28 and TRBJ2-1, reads DVKVTQSSRYLVKRTGEKVFLECVQDMDHENMFWYRQDPGLGLRLIYFSYDVKMKEKGDIPEGYSVSREKKERFSLILESASTNQTSMYLCASSLTEGFVWLAGNNEQFFGPGTRLTVL.